This T cell receptor (beta chain) was profiled in a study of regulatory T cells in long-lasting Graves disease. About the research overall: The criterion for persistent Graves' disease was over 5 years of antithyroid drugs with positive TSH receptor antibodies.

The TCR beta library used iRepertoire HTBI primers with Arm-PCR amplification of CDR3. MiXCR, applied by TCRdb to the multiplex PCR reads, yields one record per CDR3 protein. The repertoire holds 400,000 to 500,000 distinct CDR3 sequences, with around 20% as singletons. Time point noted: persistent/refractory GD, antithyroid drugs over 5 years with positive TRAb. Extracted PBMC RNA gave rise to the TCR library. This clonotype was recorded at least ten times. Mismatch with germline at one junction end may stem from a read error. The sample in question was peripheral blood mononuclear cells (PBMCs), obtained when the disease was refractory, from a patient treated with antithyroid drugs. The origin of this receptor is a female donor with Graves disease.

CDR3 DNA sequence: TGTGCCAGCAGTCTAGCGGGCGAGCAGTACTTC. Protein sequence: CASSLAGEQYF. This sequence joins TRBV12-3 or TRBV12-4 and TRBJ2-7, with 8 positions matching TRBD2. The CDR3 runs to 11 residues.